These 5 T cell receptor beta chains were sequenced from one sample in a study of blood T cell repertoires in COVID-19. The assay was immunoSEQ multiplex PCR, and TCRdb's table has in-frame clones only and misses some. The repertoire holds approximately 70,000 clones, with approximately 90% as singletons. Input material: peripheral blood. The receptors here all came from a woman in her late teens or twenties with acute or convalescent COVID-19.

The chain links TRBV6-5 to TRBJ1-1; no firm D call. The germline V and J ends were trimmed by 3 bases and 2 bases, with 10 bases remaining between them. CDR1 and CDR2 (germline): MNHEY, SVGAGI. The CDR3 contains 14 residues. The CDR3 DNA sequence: TGTGCCAGCAGTTATCAGGAGGGAAACACTGAAGCTTTCTTT. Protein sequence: CASSYQEGNTEAFF.

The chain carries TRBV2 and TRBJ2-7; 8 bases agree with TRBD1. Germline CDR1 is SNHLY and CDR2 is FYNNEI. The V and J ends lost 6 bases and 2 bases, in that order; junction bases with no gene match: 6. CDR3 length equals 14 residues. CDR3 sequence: CASRRGQATYEQYF. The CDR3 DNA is TGTGCCAGCAGGAGGGGACAGGCCACCTACGAGCAGTACTTC.

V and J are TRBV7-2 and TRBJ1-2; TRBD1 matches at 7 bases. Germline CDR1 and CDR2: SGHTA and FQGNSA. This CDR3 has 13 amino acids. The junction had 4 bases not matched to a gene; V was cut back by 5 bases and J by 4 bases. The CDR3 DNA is TGTGCCAGCAGCGAACAGGGGTTCTATGGCTACACCTTC. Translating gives CASSEQGFYGYTF.

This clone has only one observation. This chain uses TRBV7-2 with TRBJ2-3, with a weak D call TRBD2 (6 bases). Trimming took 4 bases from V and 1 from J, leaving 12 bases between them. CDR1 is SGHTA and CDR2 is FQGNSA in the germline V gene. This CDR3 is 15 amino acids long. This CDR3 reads CASSSSRGGTDTQYF. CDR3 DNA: TGTGCCAGCAGCTCGTCCCGCGGGGGCACAGATACGCAGTATTTT.

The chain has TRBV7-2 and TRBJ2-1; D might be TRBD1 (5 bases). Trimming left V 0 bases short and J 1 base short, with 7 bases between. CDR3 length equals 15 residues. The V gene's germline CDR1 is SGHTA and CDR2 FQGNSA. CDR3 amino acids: CASSLAQGSYNEQFF. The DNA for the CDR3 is TGTGCCAGCAGCTTAGCGCAGGGTTCCTACAATGAGCAGTTCTTC.